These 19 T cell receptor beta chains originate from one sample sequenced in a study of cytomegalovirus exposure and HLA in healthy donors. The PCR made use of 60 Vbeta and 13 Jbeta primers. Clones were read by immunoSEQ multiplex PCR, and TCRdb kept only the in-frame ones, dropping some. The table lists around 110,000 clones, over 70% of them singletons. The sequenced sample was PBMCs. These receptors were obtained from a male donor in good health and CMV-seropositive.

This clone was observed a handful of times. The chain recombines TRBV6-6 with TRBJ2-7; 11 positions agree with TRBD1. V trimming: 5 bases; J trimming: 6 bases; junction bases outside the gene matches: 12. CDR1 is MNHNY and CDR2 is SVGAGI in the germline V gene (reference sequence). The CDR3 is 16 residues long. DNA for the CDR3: TGTGCCAGCAGTCGTAAGCCGGGACAGGGGGTAAGCGAGCAGTACTTC. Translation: CASSRKPGQGVSEQYF.

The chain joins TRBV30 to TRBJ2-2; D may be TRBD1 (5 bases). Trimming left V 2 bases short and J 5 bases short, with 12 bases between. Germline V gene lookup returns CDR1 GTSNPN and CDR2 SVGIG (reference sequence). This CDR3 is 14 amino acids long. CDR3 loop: CAWSPAGLTGELFF. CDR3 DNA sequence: TGTGCCTGGAGTCCGGCAGGGTTAACCGGGGAGCTGTTTTTT.

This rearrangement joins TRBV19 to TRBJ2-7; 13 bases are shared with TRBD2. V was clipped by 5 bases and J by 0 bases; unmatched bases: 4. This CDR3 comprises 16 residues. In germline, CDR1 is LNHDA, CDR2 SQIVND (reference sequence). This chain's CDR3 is CASSWTSGGGSYEQYF. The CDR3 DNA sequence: TGTGCCAGTAGTTGGACTAGCGGGGGAGGCTCCTACGAGCAGTACTTC.

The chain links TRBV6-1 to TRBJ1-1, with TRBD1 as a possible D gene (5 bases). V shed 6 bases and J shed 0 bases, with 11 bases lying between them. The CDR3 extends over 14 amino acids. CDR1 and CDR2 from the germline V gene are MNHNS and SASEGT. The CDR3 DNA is TGTGCCAGCAGCGCGACAGAGTTGAACACTGAAGCTTTCTTT. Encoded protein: CASSATELNTEAFF.

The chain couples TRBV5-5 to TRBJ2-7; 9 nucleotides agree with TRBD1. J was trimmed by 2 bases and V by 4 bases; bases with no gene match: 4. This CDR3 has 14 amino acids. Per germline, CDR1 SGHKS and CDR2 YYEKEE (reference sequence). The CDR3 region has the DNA TGTGCCAGCAGCCCCGGGACAGGGACCTACGAGCAGTACTTC. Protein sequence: CASSPGTGTYEQYF.

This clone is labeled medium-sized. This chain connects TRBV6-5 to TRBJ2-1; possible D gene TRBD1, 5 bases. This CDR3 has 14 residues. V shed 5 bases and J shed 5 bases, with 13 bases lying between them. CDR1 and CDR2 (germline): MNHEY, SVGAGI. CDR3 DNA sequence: TGTGCCAGCAGTCCGTTGGGGCGCAACAATGAGCAGTTCTTC. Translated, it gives CASSPLGRNNEQFF.

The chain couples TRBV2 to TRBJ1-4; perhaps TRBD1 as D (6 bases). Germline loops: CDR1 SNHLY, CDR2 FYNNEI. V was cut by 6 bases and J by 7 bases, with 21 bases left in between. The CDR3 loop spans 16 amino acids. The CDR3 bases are TGTGCCAGCAGACCCTTTAGGGACACAGGAGGTGAAAAACTGTTTTTT. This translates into CASRPFRDTGGEKLFF.

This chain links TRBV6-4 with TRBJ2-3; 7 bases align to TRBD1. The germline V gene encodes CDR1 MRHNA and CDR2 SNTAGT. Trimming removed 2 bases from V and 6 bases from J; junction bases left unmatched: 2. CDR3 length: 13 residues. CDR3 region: CASSDRTGDTQYF. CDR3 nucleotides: TGTGCCAGCAGTGACCGGACAGGTGATACGCAGTATTTT.

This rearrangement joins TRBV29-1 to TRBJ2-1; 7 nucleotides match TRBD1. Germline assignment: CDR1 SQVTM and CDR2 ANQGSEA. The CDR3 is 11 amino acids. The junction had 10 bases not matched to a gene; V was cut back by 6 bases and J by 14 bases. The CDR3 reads CSVRTGTEEFF. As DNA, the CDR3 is TGCAGCGTACGGACCGGGACAGAGGAGTTCTTC.

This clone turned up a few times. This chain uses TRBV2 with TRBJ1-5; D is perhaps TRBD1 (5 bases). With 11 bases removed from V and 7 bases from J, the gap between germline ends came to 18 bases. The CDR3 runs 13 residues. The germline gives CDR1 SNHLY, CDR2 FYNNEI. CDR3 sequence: CAGGEGARQPQHF. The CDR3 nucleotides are TGTGCCGGCGGAGAAGGGGCACGGCAGCCCCAGCATTTT.

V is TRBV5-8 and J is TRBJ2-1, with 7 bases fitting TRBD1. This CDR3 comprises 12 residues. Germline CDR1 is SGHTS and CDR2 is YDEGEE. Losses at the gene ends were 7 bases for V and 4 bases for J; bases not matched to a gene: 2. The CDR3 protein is CASGDRYNEQFF. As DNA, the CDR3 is TGTGCCAGCGGGGACAGATACAATGAGCAGTTCTTC.

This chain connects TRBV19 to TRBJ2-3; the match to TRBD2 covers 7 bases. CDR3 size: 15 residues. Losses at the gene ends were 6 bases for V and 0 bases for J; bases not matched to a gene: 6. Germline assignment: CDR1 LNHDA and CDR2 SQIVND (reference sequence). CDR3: CASREGLSSTDTQYF. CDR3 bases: TGTGCCAGTAGGGAGGGACTATCTAGCACAGATACGCAGTATTTT.

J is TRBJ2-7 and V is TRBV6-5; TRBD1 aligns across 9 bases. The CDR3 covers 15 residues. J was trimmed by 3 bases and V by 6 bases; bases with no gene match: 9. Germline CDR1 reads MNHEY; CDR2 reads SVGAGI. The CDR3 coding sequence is TGTGCCAGCAGACCCACCGGGACAGGGAGCTACGAGCAGTACTTC. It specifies CASRPTGTGSYEQYF.

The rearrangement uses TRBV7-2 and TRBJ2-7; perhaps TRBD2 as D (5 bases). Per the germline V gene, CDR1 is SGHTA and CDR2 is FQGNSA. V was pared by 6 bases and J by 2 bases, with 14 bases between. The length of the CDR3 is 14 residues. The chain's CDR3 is CASREVGSTYEQYF. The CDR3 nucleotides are TGTGCCAGCAGGGAGGTGGGCAGCACCTACGAGCAGTACTTC. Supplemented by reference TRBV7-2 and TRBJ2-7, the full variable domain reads GAGVSQSPSNKVTEKGKDVELRCDPISGHTALYWYRQSLGQGLEFLIYFQGNSAPDKSGLPSDRFSAERTGGSVSTLTIQRTQQEDSAVYLCASREVGSTYEQYFGPGTRLTVT.

CDR3 protein: CASKTTGGGNQPQHF. CDR3 bases: TGTGCCAGCAAAACGACCGGGGGTGGCAATCAGCCCCAGCATTTT. The rearrangement joins TRBV6-5 to TRBJ1-5; maybe TRBD1 (5 bases). The CDR3 runs 15 residues. Trimming took 7 bases from V and 2 from J, leaving 15 bases between them. Germline CDR1 MNHEY, CDR2 SVGAGI.

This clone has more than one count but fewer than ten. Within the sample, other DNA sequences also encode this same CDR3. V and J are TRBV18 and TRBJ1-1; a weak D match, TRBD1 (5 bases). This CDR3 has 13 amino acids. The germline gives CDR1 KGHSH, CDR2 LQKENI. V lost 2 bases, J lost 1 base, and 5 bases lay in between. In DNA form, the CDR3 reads TGTGCCAGCTCACCAACAGGGAACACTGAAGCTTTCTTT. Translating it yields CASSPTGNTEAFF.

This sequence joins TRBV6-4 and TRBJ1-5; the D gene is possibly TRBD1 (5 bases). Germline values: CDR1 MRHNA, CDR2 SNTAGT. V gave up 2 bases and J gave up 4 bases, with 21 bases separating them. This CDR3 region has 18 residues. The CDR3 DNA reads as TGTGCCAGCAGTGACCCATCTGGGGGGTGGAGGGGAAATCAGCCCCAGCATTTT. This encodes CASSDPSGGWRGNQPQHF.

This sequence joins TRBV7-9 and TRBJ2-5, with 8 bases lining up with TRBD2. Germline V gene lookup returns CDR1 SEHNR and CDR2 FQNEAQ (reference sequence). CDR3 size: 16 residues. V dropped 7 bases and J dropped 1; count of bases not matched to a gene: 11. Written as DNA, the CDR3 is TGTGCCAGCAAGGGGGGGAGCGGGGGCAGCCAAGAGACCCAGTACTTC. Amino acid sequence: CASKGGSGGSQETQYF.

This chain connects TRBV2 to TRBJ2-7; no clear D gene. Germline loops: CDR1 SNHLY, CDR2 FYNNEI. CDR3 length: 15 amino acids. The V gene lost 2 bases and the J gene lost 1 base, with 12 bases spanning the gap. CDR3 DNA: TGTGCCAGCAGTGAATCTCGAGTACCTTCCTACGAGCAGTACTTC. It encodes CASSESRVPSYEQYF.